A single T cell receptor (beta chain) is shown here with its context. These data originate in a study of human T cells and chemical hapten exposure. In the study overall: Sensitization involved placing 2% DPC onto a 2 cm by 2 cm region of upper inner arm skin.

With 1 base removed from V and 9 bases from J, the gap between germline ends came to 10 bases. Germline-derived CDR1 and CDR2 are MGHRA and YSYEKL. The CDR3 runs to 13 residues. The library tagged each cDNA molecule with unique molecular identifiers. TCRdb re-derived calls from the RACE reads in MiXCR, one entry per CDR3 protein. The sample contains about 110,000 distinct CDR3 sequences, roughly 12% of which appear only once. The time point denotes: pre-sensitization, week 0. Treatment here: therapeutic diphenylcyclopropenone sensitization with weekly scalp DPC. V and J are TRBV4-1 and TRBJ1-5; D gene uncertain. The clonotype originates from a woman between 50 and 59 years old with alopecia areata. Some clones in this sample may be carry-over from other donors' samples. The sequencing here drew on whole blood, taken in connection with sensitization to the hapten diphenylcyclopropenone (DPC). CDR3 amino acids: CASSQGGVGPQHF. In DNA form, the CDR3 reads TGCGCCAGCAGCCAAGGCGGGGTAGGGCCCCAGCATTTT.